This T cell receptor beta chain comes out of a study of T cells in Graves' hyperthyroidism and ophthalmopathy. Using RNA transcripts as the source, TCR beta CDR3 regions were amplified. Researchers ran a first-round RT-PCR on the TCR CDR3 using the HTBI primer set. In TCRdb, the multiplex PCR reads were re-called with MiXCR into one record per CDR3 protein. This table holds roughly 380,000 distinct CDR3 sequences, roughly 12% found once. Trimming shortened V by 2 bases and J by 2 bases, and 19 bases separated the two germline ends. The CDR3 spans 19 residues. Per germline, CDR1 SGHAT and CDR2 FQNNGV. The sequence was collected from a man aged 25-40 years with Graves' hyperthyroidism that later progressed to Graves' ophthalmopathy. Sequenced material: blood. The chain has TRBV11-2 and TRBJ1-6; D is unclear. The CDR3: CASSLSRGRQQPYNSPLHF. CDR3 coding DNA: TGTGCCAGCAGCTTATCCCGCGGCAGGCAACAACCCTATAATTCACCCCTCCACTTT.